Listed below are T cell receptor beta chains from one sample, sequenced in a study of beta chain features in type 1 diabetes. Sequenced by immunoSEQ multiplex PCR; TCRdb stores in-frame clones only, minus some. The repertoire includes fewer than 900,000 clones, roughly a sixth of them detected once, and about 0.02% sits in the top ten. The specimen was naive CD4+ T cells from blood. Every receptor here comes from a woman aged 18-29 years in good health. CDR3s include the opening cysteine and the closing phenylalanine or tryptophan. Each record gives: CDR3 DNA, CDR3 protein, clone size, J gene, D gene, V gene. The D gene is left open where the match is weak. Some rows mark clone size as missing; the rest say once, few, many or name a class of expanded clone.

TGTGCCAGTTCGGGACAGGGGTTAATGAAGAACGAGCAGTACTTC	CASSGQGLMKNEQYF	once	TRBJ2-7	TRBD1	TRBV6-1
TGTGCCAGCAGCCAAGTTAAGGACACTGAAGCTTTCTTT	CASSQVKDTEAFF	.	TRBJ1-1	.	TRBV4-2
TGTGCCAGCGGACCGGGACTAGCGGGAGTATCCGAGCAGTACTTC	CASGPGLAGVSEQYF	few	TRBJ2-7	TRBD2	TRBV9
TGTGCCAGCAGCTGGGGACAGGCAGGCACTGAAGCTTTCTTT	CASSWGQAGTEAFF	few	TRBJ1-1	TRBD1	TRBV9
TGTGCCAGCAGTTTGCTCGGAACGGAGCAGTTCTTC	CASSLLGTEQFF	.	TRBJ2-1	.	TRBV28
TGCGCCAGCAGCTTGGGCTTCGCCTACGAGCAGTACTTC	CASSLGFAYEQYF	few	TRBJ2-7	.	TRBV5-1
TGTGCCAGCAGCCAAGATAATGAGCAGTTCTTC	CASSQDNEQFF	few	TRBJ2-1	.	TRBV4-2
TGTGCCAGCAGCGTAGCCCTAGCGAGGTCCTACAATGAGCAGTTCTTC	CASSVALARSYNEQFF	few	TRBJ2-1	.	TRBV9
TGTGCCAGCTCACCGGATATTGTTGCCTACGAGCAGTACTTC	CASSPDIVAYEQYF	few	TRBJ2-7	.	TRBV18
TGTGCCAGTAGTACCTCGGGACAGGGGAAAGAGACCCAGTACTTC	CASSTSGQGKETQYF	few	TRBJ2-5	TRBD1	TRBV19
TGTGCCAGCAGCTGGGACAGGTTCTACGAGCAGTACTTC	CASSWDRFYEQYF	.	TRBJ2-7	TRBD1	TRBV7-2
TGTGCCAGCAGCTCCGGGACAGGGGTCTACGAGCAGTACTTC	CASSSGTGVYEQYF	few	TRBJ2-7	TRBD1	TRBV5-5
TGTGCCAGCAGCGTAGCCTCATCCTCGACAGGGGTTAGCAATCAGCCCCAGCATTTT	CASSVASSSTGVSNQPQHF	.	TRBJ1-5	TRBD1	TRBV9
TGTGCCAGTAGTGGTTCAATGGGTCAGCCCCAGCATTTT	CASSGSMGQPQHF	few	TRBJ1-5	.	TRBV19
TGTGCCAGCACCCGGACAGCGAGTGCCCCCCAGTTCTTC	CASTRTASAPQFF	few	TRBJ2-1	.	TRBV27
TGTGCCAGCAGCTTCGGGTCCCTAGCGAGCACAGATACGCAGTATTTT	CASSFGSLASTDTQYF	.	TRBJ2-3	.	TRBV5-5
TGTGCCATCAGGAGGGACATCAACTATGGCTACACCTTC	CAIRRDINYGYTF	.	TRBJ1-2	.	TRBV10-3
TGTGCCAGCAGCTTCTACCTTGACAGAGCGGTCACCGGGGAGCTGTTTTTT	CASSFYLDRAVTGELFF	once	TRBJ2-2	.	TRBV7-3
TGTGCCACCAGCAGAGGCCGGTCGGCTAGCGGGCCGAACACCGGGGAGCTGTTTTTT	CATSRGRSASGPNTGELFF	.	TRBJ2-2	TRBD2	TRBV15
TGTGCCAGCAGCAGAACTGGACTAGCGGTAGCCAATGAGCAGTTCTTC	CASSRTGLAVANEQFF	.	TRBJ2-1	TRBD2	TRBV6-6
TGTGCCAGCACCCCGGGGGGGATTGGCAATCAGCCCCAGCATTTT	CASTPGGIGNQPQHF	few	TRBJ1-5	.	TRBV6-5
TGTGCCAGCAGCTTAGGGCAGGCTAACTATGGCTACACCTTC	CASSLGQANYGYTF	.	TRBJ1-2	.	TRBV7-9
TGCGCCAGCAGCCATACGAGGTTTAGCTCCTACGAGCAGTACTTC	CASSHTRFSSYEQYF	.	TRBJ2-7	.	TRBV4-3
TGTGCCAGCAGCCCCCCAGGCTTACAAGAGACCCAGTACTTC	CASSPPGLQETQYF	.	TRBJ2-5	.	TRBV5-6
TGTGCCAGCAGTTTACGACTCCCCTACGAGCAGTACTTC	CASSLRLPYEQYF	.	TRBJ2-7	.	TRBV28
TGTGCCAGCAGCTTAAGGGACCTACGAACAGATACGCAGTATTTT	CASSLRDLRTDTQYF	.	TRBJ2-3	.	TRBV13
TGTGCCAGCAGCTTACCCCTCGACAGGGCGGTCACTGAAGCTTTCTTT	CASSLPLDRAVTEAFF	few	TRBJ1-1	TRBD1	TRBV7-9
TGTGCCAGCAGTGGGGTTAGCGCCCCAGGGGAGACCCAGTACTTC	CASSGVSAPGETQYF	few	TRBJ2-5	.	TRBV2
TGTGCCAGCAGTTTACCGGGGATCCCAGATACGCAGTATTTT	CASSLPGIPDTQYF	.	TRBJ2-3	.	TRBV28
TGCGCCAGCACCTTAGCGGGGTATAGCACAGATACGCAGTATTTT	CASTLAGYSTDTQYF	few	TRBJ2-3	TRBD2	TRBV5-1
TGTGCCATCAGTGAGTCGAGGGCGACCGGGGAGCTGTTTTTT	CAISESRATGELFF	.	TRBJ2-2	.	TRBV10-3
TGCGCCAGCAGCCCATGGATCACAGATACGCAGTATTTT	CASSPWITDTQYF	.	TRBJ2-3	.	TRBV5-1
TGTGCCAGCAGCCAGAGGACAGCCTACACTGAAGCTTTCTTT	CASSQRTAYTEAFF	few	TRBJ1-1	.	TRBV4-2
TGTGCCAGCAGTTCGGGGGATCTGGCCTACGAGCAGTACTTC	CASSSGDLAYEQYF	.	TRBJ2-7	.	TRBV28
TGCGCCAGCAGCCAAGAAAGGGGATCCGGCTACACCTTC	CASSQERGSGYTF	.	TRBJ1-2	.	TRBV5-4
TGTGCCAGCAGTTCCCGCCGTGGGTTCGGCGATGAGCAGTTCTTC	CASSSRRGFGDEQFF	.	TRBJ2-1	.	TRBV27
TGTGCCAGCAGCTTAGCGGGAGGGCTCTCCTACGAGCAGTACTTC	CASSLAGGLSYEQYF	.	TRBJ2-7	TRBD2	TRBV7-9
TGTGCCAGCAGCCCCCCGGGCGCGCTTCTGGGGGGCTACACCTTC	CASSPPGALLGGYTF	.	TRBJ1-2	.	TRBV28
TGTGCCAGCAGACCCGAAGGGTCGGAAGCTTTCTTT	CASRPEGSEAFF	.	TRBJ1-1	.	TRBV6-6
TGTGCCAGCAGCTCCAGTCGCCGCCGAGACACAGATACGCAGTATTTT	CASSSSRRRDTDTQYF	few	TRBJ2-3	.	TRBV5-6
TGTGCCACCAGCATCGAGCGGGGATACACAGATACGCAGTATTTT	CATSIERGYTDTQYF	.	TRBJ2-3	TRBD2	TRBV15
TGTGCCAGCAGCTTAGGTTTTAGCCGCGGCAATGAGCAGTTCTTC	CASSLGFSRGNEQFF	few	TRBJ2-1	.	TRBV11-2
TGTGCCAGCTCACCACAGGGGGCGGATCAGCCCCAGCATTTT	CASSPQGADQPQHF	.	TRBJ1-5	TRBD1	TRBV18
TGTGCCAGCGAGGTGGGACTAGCGGGAGGTGGGAATGAGCAGTTCTTC	CASEVGLAGGGNEQFF	few	TRBJ2-1	TRBD2	TRBV2
TGTGCCAGCAGCTCCCTGGCTAGCGGGAAGAATGAGCAGTTCTTC	CASSSLASGKNEQFF	.	TRBJ2-1	TRBD2	TRBV5-4